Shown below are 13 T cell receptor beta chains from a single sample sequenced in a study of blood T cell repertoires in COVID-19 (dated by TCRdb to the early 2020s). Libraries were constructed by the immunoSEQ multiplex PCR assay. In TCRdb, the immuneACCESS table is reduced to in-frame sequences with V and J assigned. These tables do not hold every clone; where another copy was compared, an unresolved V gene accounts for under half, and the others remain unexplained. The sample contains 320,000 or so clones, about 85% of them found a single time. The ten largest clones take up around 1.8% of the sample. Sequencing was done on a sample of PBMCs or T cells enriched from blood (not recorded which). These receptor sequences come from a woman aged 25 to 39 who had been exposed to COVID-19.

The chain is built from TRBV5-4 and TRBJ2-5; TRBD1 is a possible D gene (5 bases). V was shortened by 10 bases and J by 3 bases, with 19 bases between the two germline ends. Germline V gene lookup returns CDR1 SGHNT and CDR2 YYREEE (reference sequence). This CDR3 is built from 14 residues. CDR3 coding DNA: TGTGCCTCAGCTGTGGGCAGGGTAGAAGAGACCCAGTACTTC. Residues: CASAVGRVEETQYF.

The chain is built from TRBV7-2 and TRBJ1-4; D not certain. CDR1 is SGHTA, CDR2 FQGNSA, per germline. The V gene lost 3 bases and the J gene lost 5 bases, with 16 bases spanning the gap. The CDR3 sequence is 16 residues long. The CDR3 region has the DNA TGTGCCAGCAGCTTGGAGCCGAGACGCCGGAATGAAAAACTGTTTTTT. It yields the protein CASSLEPRRRNEKLFF.

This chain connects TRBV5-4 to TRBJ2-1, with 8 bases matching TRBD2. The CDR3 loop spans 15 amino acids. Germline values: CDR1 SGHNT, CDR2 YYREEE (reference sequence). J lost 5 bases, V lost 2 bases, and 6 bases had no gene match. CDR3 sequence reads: CASSLFLAGNNEQFF. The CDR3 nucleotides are TGTGCCAGCAGCTTATTTTTAGCGGGGAACAATGAGCAGTTCTTC.

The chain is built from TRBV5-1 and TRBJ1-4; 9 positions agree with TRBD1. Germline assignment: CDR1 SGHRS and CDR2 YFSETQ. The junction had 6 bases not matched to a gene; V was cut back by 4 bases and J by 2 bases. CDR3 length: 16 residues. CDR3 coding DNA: TGCGCCAGCAGCACGGGACAGGGTTCGACTAATGAAAAACTGTTTTTT. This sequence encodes CASSTGQGSTNEKLFF.

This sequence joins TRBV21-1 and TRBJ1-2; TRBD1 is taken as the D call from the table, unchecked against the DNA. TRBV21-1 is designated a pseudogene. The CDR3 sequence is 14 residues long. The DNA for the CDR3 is TGTGCCAGCAGCAAAGGGGGGCCCTACTATGGCTACACCTTC. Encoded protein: CASSKGGPYYGYTF.

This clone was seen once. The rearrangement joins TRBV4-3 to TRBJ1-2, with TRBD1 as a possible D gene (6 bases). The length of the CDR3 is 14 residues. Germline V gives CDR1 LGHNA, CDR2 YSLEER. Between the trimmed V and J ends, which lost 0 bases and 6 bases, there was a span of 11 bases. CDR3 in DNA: TGCGCCAGCAGCCAAGATGGACAGACGGATGGCTACACCTTC. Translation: CASSQDGQTDGYTF.

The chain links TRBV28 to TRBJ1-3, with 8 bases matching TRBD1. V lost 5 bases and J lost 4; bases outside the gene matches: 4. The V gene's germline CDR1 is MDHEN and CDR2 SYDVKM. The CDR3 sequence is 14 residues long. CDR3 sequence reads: CASSDRGAGNTIYF. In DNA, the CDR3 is TGTGCCAGCAGTGACAGGGGAGCGGGAAACACCATATATTTT.

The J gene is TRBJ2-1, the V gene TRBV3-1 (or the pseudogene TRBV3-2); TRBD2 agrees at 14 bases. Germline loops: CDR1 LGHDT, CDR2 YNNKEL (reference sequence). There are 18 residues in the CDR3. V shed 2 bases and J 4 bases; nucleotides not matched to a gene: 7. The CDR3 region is CASSQRTGTSGGYNEQFF. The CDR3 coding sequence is TGTGCCAGCAGCCAACGGACCGGGACTAGCGGGGGTTACAATGAGCAGTTCTTC.

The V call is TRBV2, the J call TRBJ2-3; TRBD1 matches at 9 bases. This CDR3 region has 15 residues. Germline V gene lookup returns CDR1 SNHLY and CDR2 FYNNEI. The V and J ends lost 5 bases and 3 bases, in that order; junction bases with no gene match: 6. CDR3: CASSLNRGRTDTQYF. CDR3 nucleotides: TGTGCCAGCAGTTTGAACAGGGGGCGTACAGATACGCAGTATTTT.

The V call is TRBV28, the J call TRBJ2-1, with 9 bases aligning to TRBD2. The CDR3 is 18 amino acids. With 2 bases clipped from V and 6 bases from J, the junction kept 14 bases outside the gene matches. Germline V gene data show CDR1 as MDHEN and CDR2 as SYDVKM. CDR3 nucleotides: TGTGCCAGCAGTTTAATCGTTAGCGGGAGTCCCTTTGGCAATGAGCAGTTCTTC. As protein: CASSLIVSGSPFGNEQFF.

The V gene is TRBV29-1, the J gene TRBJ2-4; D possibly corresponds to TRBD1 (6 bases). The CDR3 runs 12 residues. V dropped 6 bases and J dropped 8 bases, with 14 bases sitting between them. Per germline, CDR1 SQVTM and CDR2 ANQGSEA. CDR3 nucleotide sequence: TGCAGCGTCTACAGGGACACGGACATTCAGTACTTC. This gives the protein CSVYRDTDIQYF.

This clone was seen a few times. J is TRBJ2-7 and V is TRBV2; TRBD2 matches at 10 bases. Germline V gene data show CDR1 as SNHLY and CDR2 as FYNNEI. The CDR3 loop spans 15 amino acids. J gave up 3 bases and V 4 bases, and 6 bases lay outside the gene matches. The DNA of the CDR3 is TGTGCCAGCAGTGGGGCTAGCGGGAGTAGCTACGAGCAGTACTTC. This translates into CASSGASGSSYEQYF.

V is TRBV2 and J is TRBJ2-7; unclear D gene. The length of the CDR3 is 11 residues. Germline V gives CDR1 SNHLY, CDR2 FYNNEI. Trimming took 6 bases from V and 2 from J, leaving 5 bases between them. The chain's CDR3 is CASRTTYEQYF. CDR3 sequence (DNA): TGTGCCAGCAGAACTACCTACGAGCAGTACTTC. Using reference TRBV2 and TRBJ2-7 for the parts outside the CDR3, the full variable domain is EPEVTQTPSHQVTQMGQEVILRCVPISNHLYFYWYRQILGQKVEFLVSFYNNEISEKSEIFDDQFSVERPDGSNFTLKIRSTKLEDSAMYFCASRTTYEQYFGPGTRLTVT.